Described below is a single T cell receptor beta chain sequence and its context. The target antigen is unknown. This entry belongs to a study of T cells in Graves' hyperthyroidism and ophthalmopathy. Researchers took RNA transcripts and amplified the TCR beta CDR3 regions from them. Carried out on the TCR CDR3, a first-round RT-PCR used the HTBI primer set. A single record per CDR3 protein comes from TCRdb applying MiXCR to the multiplex PCR reads. Found here are about 700,000 distinct CDR3 sequences, 13% to 15% of them singletons; the top ten hold 10%. The CDR3 sequence is 15 residues long. V lost 4 bases to trimming and J lost 7 bases, with 17 bases between them. CDR1 is DFQATT and CDR2 is SNEGSKA in the germline V gene (reference sequence). Regarding the study as a whole: Ophthalmopathy, as predicted by the model, came a median roughly 6.5 months after the prediction. From stable hyperthyroidism, ophthalmopathy was set apart by a 13 V-J model. Blood also held most thyroid clonotypes expanded beyond 0.001.

This TCR was recovered from a woman aged 18-29 years with Graves' hyperthyroidism. This chain connects TRBV20-1 to TRBJ1-6; D may be TRBD1 (6 bases). The source material was blood. The CDR3 region is CSAKVTGPSNSPLHF. As DNA, the CDR3 is TGCAGTGCTAAGGTTACAGGGCCCTCGAATTCACCCCTCCACTTT.